One sample yielded the 5 T cell receptor beta chains listed below, sequenced in a study of spatial heterogeneity in lung cancer. The time point: sample taken at primary tumor resection. Whole RNA obtained from tumor, nontumor lung or frozen PBMC underwent sequencing without sorting. MiXCR, run by TCRdb on the 5' RACE reads, gives a single entry per CDR3 protein. In the table there are tens of thousands of distinct CDR3 sequences, approximately 18% of which are singletons. The starting material was PBMCs, obtained at surgery. These receptors were taken from a male donor with early-stage non-small cell lung cancer.

This clonotype was counted a few times. V and J are TRBV27 and TRBJ2-1; no clear D. Germline CDR1 and CDR2: MNHEY and SMNVEV (reference sequence). This CDR3 spans 13 amino acids. Trimming shortened V by 3 bases and J by 2 bases, and 5 bases separated the two germline ends. The CDR3 region is CASSFFAYNEQFF. As DNA, the CDR3 is TGTGCCAGCAGTTTTTTTGCCTACAATGAGCAGTTCTTC.

The gene calls are TRBV11-1 and TRBJ1-1; TRBD1 agrees at 7 bases. This CDR3 is 14 amino acids long. The V gene end was trimmed by 5 bases and the J gene end by 5 bases; junction bases not matched to a gene: 8. Germline CDR1 and CDR2: SGHAT and FQDESV (reference sequence). The CDR3 here is CASSQALTGTEAFF. CDR3 DNA sequence: TGTGCCAGCAGCCAAGCGTTGACAGGGACTGAAGCTTTCTTT.

The gene calls are TRBV6-2 or TRBV6-3 and TRBJ2-5; 9 bases align to TRBD2. CDR1 is MNHEY, CDR2 SVGEGT, per germline. The junction had 3 bases not matched to a gene; V was cut back by 2 bases and J by 5 bases. The CDR3 extends over 14 amino acids. The CDR3 sequence: CASSYTSGSETQYF. For the CDR3, the DNA is TGTGCCAGCAGTTACACTAGCGGGTCGGAGACCCAGTACTTC.

This clonotype was seen more than once but under ten times. The J gene is TRBJ1-1, the V gene TRBV25-1; 10 positions agree with TRBD1. Germline lookup yields CDR1 MGHDK and CDR2 SYGVNS. The CDR3 extends over 14 amino acids. V was clipped by 6 bases and J by 5 bases; unmatched bases: 6. The CDR3 protein is CASSPGQGSTEAFF. CDR3 sequence (DNA): TGTGCCAGCAGCCCGGGACAGGGGTCGACTGAAGCTTTCTTT. Combining the CDR3 with reference TRBV25-1 and TRBJ1-1 gives the whole variable domain EADIYQTPRYLVIGTGKKITLECSQTMGHDKMYWYQQDPGMELHLIHYSYGVNSTEKGDLSSESTVSRIRTEHFPLTLESARPSHTSQYLCASSPGQGSTEAFFGQGTRLTVV.

The chain has TRBV10-3 and TRBJ1-1, with unresolved D. V lost 2 bases and J 6 bases, leaving 10 bases between the germline ends. CDR1 and CDR2 from the germline V gene are ENHRY and SYGVKD. The CDR3 contains 13 residues. The CDR3 loop is CAISEPGVAEAFF. In DNA, the CDR3 is TGTGCCATCAGTGAGCCTGGGGTGGCTGAAGCTTTCTTT.